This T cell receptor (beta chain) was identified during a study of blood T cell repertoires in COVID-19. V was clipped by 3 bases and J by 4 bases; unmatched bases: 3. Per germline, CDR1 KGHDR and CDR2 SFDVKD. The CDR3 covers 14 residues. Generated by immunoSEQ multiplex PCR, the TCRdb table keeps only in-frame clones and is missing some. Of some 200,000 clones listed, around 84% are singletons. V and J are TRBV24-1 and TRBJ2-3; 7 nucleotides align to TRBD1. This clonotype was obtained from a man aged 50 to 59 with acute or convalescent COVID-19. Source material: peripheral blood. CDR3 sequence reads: CATSDPGTADTQYF. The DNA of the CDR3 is TGTGCCACCAGTGATCCCGGGACAGCAGATACGCAGTATTTT.